This T cell receptor beta chain was obtained from a study of cytomegalovirus exposure and HLA in healthy donors. On the study more broadly: Of all 400 or so donors who were genotyped, roughly 81% belonged to the Caucasian-associated ancestry cluster.

Study observations and caveats: In a later analysis, several top co-occurrence clusters appeared linked to parvovirus B19, influenza, CMV and Epstein-Barr virus. Later on, an analysis tied 15,000 or so TCR beta sequences to HLA alleles at 0.05 false discovery rate. There were a few CMV-associated chains whose specificity for CMV antigens was confirmed in vitro.

This CDR3 has 13 amino acids. The germline V gene encodes CDR1 LGHNA and CDR2 YNFKEQ. V gave up 0 bases and J gave up 3 bases, with 6 bases separating them. Comment on this clone: The antigen remains unidentified.

13 Jbeta primers and 60 Vbeta primers were used for the PCR. The table came from immunoSEQ multiplex PCR; TCRdb's copy has only in-frame clones and leaves some out. The data show 100,000 to 140,000 clones, around 78% seen once. Material: PBMCs. This clonotype originated in a man younger than 40 in good health and CMV-seronegative. This sequence joins TRBV4-2 and TRBJ2-7; D is perhaps TRBD2 (5 bases). The CDR3 nucleotides are TGTGCCAGCAGCCAAGAAGGAGGCTACGAGCAGTACTTC. As protein: CASSQEGGYEQYF.